Listed here are 10 T cell receptor beta chains from one sample, sequenced in a study of T cells after yellow fever vaccination. TCRdb redid the calling of the 5' RACE reads with MiXCR, one entry per CDR3 protein. The sample consists of roughly 300,000 distinct CDR3 sequences, around 6.8% of them appearing once. This sample comprised PBMCs, obtained more than 35 days after the first yellow fever vaccination. These receptors all stem from a man aged 18 to 35 who received the YFV17D yellow fever vaccine.

In its sample, this clonotype was seen a few times. This chain links TRBV5-1 with TRBJ1-1; tentatively, D is TRBD1 (6 bases). This CDR3 region has 16 residues. Trimming removed 0 bases from V and 2 bases from J, with 14 bases in between. The germline gives CDR1 SGHRS, CDR2 YFSETQ. In nucleotides, the CDR3 is TGCGCCAGCAGCTTGGGGCCGACAGGCATAAACACTGAAGCTTTCTTT. Protein: CASSLGPTGINTEAFF. Variable domain in full (rest from reference TRBV5-1 and TRBJ1-1): KAGVTQTPRYLIKTRGQQVTLSCSPISGHRSVSWYQQTPGQGLQFLFEYFSETQRNKGNFPGRFSGRQFSNSRSEMNVSTLELGDSALYLCASSLGPTGINTEAFFGQGTRLTVV.

A few counts support this clonotype. The chain recombines TRBV20-1 with TRBJ1-5, with 7 bases lining up with TRBD1. The CDR3 length is 16 residues. The trim removed 6 bases at V and 0 bases at J, leaving 11 bases unmatched. The V gene's germline CDR1 is DFQATT and CDR2 SNEGSKA (reference sequence). The CDR3 spells CSAKRGPPYSNQPQHF. DNA of the CDR3: TGCAGTGCGAAAAGGGGGCCCCCTTATAGCAATCAGCCCCAGCATTTT.

The chain joins TRBV20-1 to TRBJ1-5; the D gene is possibly TRBD1 (5 bases). The germline CDR1 and CDR2 sequences are DFQATT and SNEGSKA (reference sequence). This CDR3 region has 16 residues. V lost 1 base, J lost 5 bases, and 18 bases lay in between. Here the CDR3 reads CSARVPGGPRDQPQHF. The DNA for the CDR3 is TGCAGTGCTAGAGTCCCGGGGGGACCAAGGGATCAGCCCCAGCATTTT.

This clonotype has more than one count but fewer than ten. The genes are TRBV5-1 and TRBJ1-6; 8 bases are shared with TRBD1. The V gene end was trimmed by 0 bases and the J gene end by 5 bases; junction bases not matched to a gene: 1. The CDR3 has 15 amino acids. Germline V gives CDR1 SGHRS, CDR2 YFSETQ. CDR3 sequence reads: CASSLGDRNNSPLHF. Here the CDR3 DNA reads TGCGCCAGCAGCTTGGGGGACAGGAATAATTCACCCCTCCACTTT.

This clonotype appeared a few times. J is TRBJ2-3 and V is TRBV12-3 or TRBV12-4; perhaps D is TRBD1 or TRBD2 (7 bases each). Trimming stripped 7 bases from V and 2 bases from J, with 16 bases between. This CDR3 contains 15 residues. In nucleotides, the CDR3 is TGTGCCAGCAATTGGGGGAGGGGGCACACAGATACGCAGTATTTT. It is translated as CASNWGRGHTDTQYF.

This clonotype was observed many times. The gene calls are TRBV24-1 and TRBJ2-5, with unresolved D. In germline, CDR1 is KGHDR, CDR2 SFDVKD. V was cut by 5 bases and J by 0 bases, with 6 bases left in between. This CDR3 comprises 13 residues. The DNA for the CDR3 is TGTGCCACCAGTGGGCGGAACCAAGAGACCCAGTACTTC. Amino acid sequence: CATSGRNQETQYF.

This chain connects TRBV5-1 to TRBJ2-1, with 13 bases matching TRBD2. CDR3 length: 15 residues. V trimming: 7 bases; J trimming: 7 bases; junction bases outside the gene matches: 8. Looked up from germline, CDR1 is SGHRS and CDR2 is YFSETQ. The CDR3 spells CASHSWTSGGNEQFF. The DNA of the CDR3 is TGCGCCAGCCACTCTTGGACTAGCGGGGGTAATGAGCAGTTCTTC.

This clonotype was seen more than once but under ten times. The chain couples TRBV6-5 to TRBJ2-6, with D hard to call. The CDR3 contains 15 residues. Germline V gives CDR1 MNHEY, CDR2 SVGAGI. V lost 2 bases to trimming and J lost 4 bases, with 9 bases between them. DNA for the CDR3: TGTGCCAGCAGTTACCCCTCCACGGGGGCCAACGTCCTGACTTTC. This encodes CASSYPSTGANVLTF.

Remarks on this clonotype: The junction departs from germline at one end; a sequencing error may be responsible. V is TRBV29-1 and J is TRBJ1-1; D remains ambiguous. The CDR3 spans 12 residues. Germline V gene data show CDR1 as SQVTM and CDR2 as ANQGSEA. CDR3 in DNA: TGCAGCGTTCCTGCGGGGAACAATGAAGCTTTCTTT. This gives the protein CSVPAGNNEAFF.

The chain recombines TRBV6-5 with TRBJ1-6; weak D call: TRBD1 (6 bases). CDR3 length: 16 amino acids. Germline CDR1 is MNHEY and CDR2 is SVGAGI. The V end lost 4 bases, the J end lost 8 bases, and 18 bases lay between the germline ends. CDR3: CASSSNLDSLDSPLHF. DNA of the CDR3: TGTGCCAGCAGTTCAAACCTGGACAGTCTGGATTCACCCCTCCACTTT.